The sequence of this T cell receptor beta chain was determined in a study of blood T cell repertoires in COVID-19 (dated by TCRdb to the early 2020s). Regarding the study in general: Samples from collaborators originated in the United States, Italy and Spain and spanned both the acute and convalescent phases of COVID-19. The prospective study material was composed of cDNA or gDNA derived from T cells, B-cell-depleted T cells, or PBMCs. The dataset comprised deeply sampled blood TCRbeta repertoires from subjects exposed to, actively infected with, or recovered from COVID-19. The repertoires were released in a freely available public database meant as a resource for research on the immune response to SARS-CoV-2. Samples came from the ongoing ImmuneRACE study (first 160 participants) plus 1,254 subjects from 6 global collaborators. A de-identified subject ID, COVID-19 status, age in years and sex were almost always included in the sample metadata. Where available, HLA class I and class II types were obtained from metadata supplied by the sample provider rather than from assay-based typing. Points the paper makes about the study in general: Clinical and demographic metadata were provided uncurated, with the amount varying by source and participant.

Participants in the prospective study were aged about 18 to 95 years, lived in about two dozen United States geographic areas, and enrolled through a virtual design. Cohort assignment in the prospective study relied on participant-reported clinical history from a screening survey and a study questionnaire. A participant counted as exposed if, within 2 weeks of entering the study, that participant had been in contact with someone who had a PCR-confirmed or clinician-diagnosed COVID-19 case. In the prospective study, mobile phlebotomists collected whole blood, serum and a nasopharyngeal or oropharyngeal swab from each participant. Over a 2-month period, participants in the prospective study had the option of providing additional blood draws and questionnaires. Blood samples from the prospective study were shipped frozen or at room temperature prior to DNA extraction. Only one count was recorded for this clone. Its antigen is still unknown. No per-base quality is available; no much larger clone lies one base away.

The germline V end is reduced by 2 bases and the J end by 0 bases; junction bases left unmatched: 12. Counted from cysteine to phenylalanine, this CDR3 has 19 amino acids. Only the CDR3 DNA is retained, 57 bases long and in frame from the first base. From the germline V gene, CDR1 is SGHTA and CDR2 is FQGTGA. TCRbeta CDR3 regions were amplified from genomic DNA using the immunoSEQ Assay, a bias-controlled multiplex PCR. The study's processing was this. Nucleated cell counts per sample were estimated from amplification of reference gene primers within the assay. Sequence reads were collapsed and filtered to measure the absolute abundance of every unique TCRbeta CDR3 rearrangement. For each sample, productive Simpson clonality was calculated by taking the square root of Simpson's diversity index across productive rearrangements. Held by TCRdb, this immuneACCESS table contains in-frame sequences only and omits some clones. Under half of the omission traces to an unresolved V gene where checked; the cause of the rest is unknown. That table furnishes V, J and clone size, whereas the DNA furnished D and trimming. In this sample the table shows approximately 200,000 clones, roughly 88% of which occur a single time. Approximately 3.7% of the sample lies in the top ten.

This receptor chain uses TRBV7-3 and TRBJ2-4; 8 middle bases align to TRBD1. Sequencing input: PBMCs or T cells enriched from blood (not recorded which). The sequence was obtained from a woman in her thirties who had been exposed to COVID-19. The CDR3 reads CASSLVKKGTGAAKNIQYF. The bases read TGTGCCAGCAGCTTAGTTAAGAAGGGGACAGGTGCAGCCAAAAACATTCAGTACTTC.